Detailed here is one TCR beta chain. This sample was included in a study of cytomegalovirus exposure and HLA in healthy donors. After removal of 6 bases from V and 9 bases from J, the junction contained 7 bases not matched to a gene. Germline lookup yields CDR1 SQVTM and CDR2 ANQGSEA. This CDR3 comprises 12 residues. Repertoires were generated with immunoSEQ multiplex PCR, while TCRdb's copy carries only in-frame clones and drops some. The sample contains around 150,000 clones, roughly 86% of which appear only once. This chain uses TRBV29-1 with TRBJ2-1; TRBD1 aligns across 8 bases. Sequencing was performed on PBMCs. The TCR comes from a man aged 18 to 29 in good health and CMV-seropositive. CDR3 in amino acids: CSVAGTGLEQFF. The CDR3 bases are TGCAGCGTCGCTGGGACAGGACTTGAGCAGTTCTTC.